These 8 T cell receptor beta chains were all obtained from the same sample, sequenced in a study of blood T cell repertoires in COVID-19. Measured with immunoSEQ multiplex PCR; TCRdb has only the in-frame clones, and not every one. The table has approximately 240,000 clones, just under 85% seen once. Sequencing used peripheral blood. These receptors originate from an older woman with active or convalescent COVID-19.

The chain combines TRBV10-3 with TRBJ2-1; 12 bases fit TRBD2. The junction had 4 bases not matched to a gene; V was cut back by 4 bases and J by 0 bases. Germline V gene data show CDR1 as ENHRY and CDR2 as SYGVKD. The CDR3 length is 17 residues. The DNA for the CDR3 is TGTGCCATCAGTGGGACTAGCGGGAAGAGCTCCTACAATGAGCAGTTCTTC. Translated, it gives CAISGTSGKSSYNEQFF.

The genes are TRBV7-9 and TRBJ2-7; 12 nucleotides align to TRBD2. The CDR3 is 16 residues long. Germline CDR1 is SEHNR and CDR2 is FQNEAQ (reference sequence). V lost 4 bases, J lost 3 bases, and 7 bases stayed unmatched. This CDR3 reads CASSSTSGRTFYEQYF. CDR3 bases: TGTGCCAGCAGCTCCACTAGCGGGAGGACCTTCTACGAGCAGTACTTC. The entire variable domain, with the rest obtained from reference TRBV7-9 and TRBJ2-7, is as follows: DTGVSQNPRHKITKRGQNVTFRCDPISEHNRLYWYRQTLGQGPEFLTYFQNEAQLEKSRLLSDRFSAERPKGSFSTLEIQRTEQGDSAMYLCASSSTSGRTFYEQYFGPGTRLTVT.

As to this clone: One end of the junction does not line up with germline, which may come from a read error. The chain combines TRBV7-9 with TRBJ2-1; TRBD2 matches at 8 bases. The CDR3 loop spans 18 amino acids. Germline V lookup: CDR1 SEHNR, CDR2 FQNEAQ (reference sequence). CDR3 in DNA: TGTGCCAGCAGCATAGCGGGACTACTAAAGAGCTCCTACAATGAGCAGTTCTTC. The encoded protein is CASSIAGLLKSSYNEQFF.

This clone was counted a few times. The rearrangement joins TRBV19 to TRBJ1-5; D call uncertain. The CDR3 sequence is 14 residues long. Trimming removed 3 bases from V and 3 bases from J, with 9 bases in between. In germline, CDR1 is LNHDA, CDR2 SQIVND (reference sequence). DNA of the CDR3: TGTGCCAGTAGTATTTTAACCTACAATCAGCCCCAGCATTTT. It yields the protein CASSILTYNQPQHF.

This chain links TRBV5-4 with TRBJ1-1, with TRBD1 as a possible D gene (6 bases). Looked up from germline, CDR1 is SGHNT and CDR2 is YYREEE (reference sequence). This CDR3 comprises 14 residues. Trimming took off 2 bases at V and 11 bases at J, with 19 bases between the two ends. The CDR3: CASSFDRRRGSAFF. The CDR3 bases are TGTGCCAGCAGCTTCGACAGGCGTCGCGGTTCCGCTTTCTTT.

CDR3 sequence reads: CASSKDRAYNEQFF. The CDR3 DNA is TGTGCCAGCAGTAAAGACAGGGCATACAATGAGCAGTTCTTC. V is TRBV7-2 and J is TRBJ2-1; 7 bases are shared with TRBD1. Trimming cost V 6 bases and J 4 bases; bases outside gene matches: 6. CDR3 length: 14 residues. CDR1 is SGHTA and CDR2 is FQGNSA in the germline V gene.

The chain is built from TRBV28 and TRBJ2-3, with 7 positions matching TRBD2. CDR1 and CDR2 from the germline V gene are MDHEN and SYDVKM. After removal of 3 bases from V and 0 bases from J, the junction contained 3 bases not matched to a gene. CDR3 size: 15 residues. CDR3 region: CASSFFGGSTDTQYF. CDR3 bases: TGTGCCAGCAGTTTTTTCGGGGGGAGCACAGATACGCAGTATTTT.

The rearrangement uses TRBV28 and TRBJ2-7; D might be TRBD2 (6 bases). The CDR3 length is 14 residues. Germline V gives CDR1 MDHEN, CDR2 SYDVKM. Between the trimmed V and J ends, which lost 6 bases and 1 base, there was a span of 13 bases. In nucleotides, the CDR3 is TGTGCCAGCAGGGCGCGGGGCGGGTCCTACGAGCAGTACGTC. Protein: CASRARGGSYEQYV.